The TCR beta chain under discussion was sequenced for a study of T cell repertoires in cytomegalovirus infection. This clonotype was picked up many times. Its antigen is currently unknown. V shed 1 base, J shed 6 bases, and the junction held 4 bases outside the gene matches. CDR1 and CDR2 (germline): SEHNR, FQNEAQ (reference sequence). There are 14 residues in the CDR3. Study-wide findings and caveats: Ex vivo responses were dominated by HLA-C-restricted CMV-specific TCR beta clonotypes.

MiXCR, run by TCRdb on the reads, gives a single entry per CDR3 protein. The table lists approximately 550,000 distinct CDR3 sequences, 16% of them singletons. This receptor was obtained from a human donor in good health (CMV status not recorded). Some clones in this sample may be carry-over from other donors' samples. Sequencing input: CD8+ T cells from PBMCs. This sequence joins TRBV7-9 and TRBJ1-1; 8 nucleotides line up with TRBD1. For the CDR3, the DNA is TGTGCCAGCAGCTTAGACAGGGGGATCCCTGAAGCTTTCTTT. Amino acid sequence: CASSLDRGIPEAFF.